The rows below give T cell receptor beta chains drawn from one sample of a study of T-cell reconstitution after alpha-beta-depleted transplantation in children. TCRdb re-called the PCR reads through MiXCR, storing one row per CDR3 protein. The data hold 4,000 to 6,000 distinct CDR3 sequences, with more than 5.5% observed a single time. Here the sequenced sample was PBMCs, mostly from graft donor cells, taken 60 days after TCRalphabeta/CD19-depleted stem cell transplant. These receptors were taken from a boy less than two years old who had a stem cell transplant for SCID, so the T cells may come from the graft donor. Both conserved end residues are part of each CDR3. The D gene is left open where the match is weak. The listing skips clone size in some rows; elsewhere it reads once, few, many or a size class.

J gene: TRBJ2-3; D gene: -; V gene: TRBV10-2; clone size: medium-sized; CDR3 DNA: TGCGCCAGCAGTTCTACAACAGATACGCAGTATTTT; CDR3 protein: CASSSTTDTQYF
J gene: TRBJ1-5; D gene: -; V gene: TRBV10-1; clone size: many; CDR3 DNA: TGCGCCAGCAGGGCAGGGTGGGGCCAGCCCCAGCATTTT; CDR3 protein: CASRAGWGQPQHF
J gene: TRBJ2-3; D gene: -; V gene: TRBV12-1; clone size: -; CDR3 DNA: -; CDR3 protein: CASSFGLGTDTQYF
J gene: TRBJ1-6; D gene: -; V gene: TRBV7-8; clone size: medium-sized; CDR3 DNA: TGTGCCAGCAGCTTCCGGGGCCTCAATTCACCCCTCCACTTT; CDR3 protein: CASSFRGLNSPLHF
J gene: TRBJ2-7; D gene: TRBD2; V gene: TRBV12-3/TRBV12-4; clone size: medium-sized; CDR3 DNA: TGTGCCAGCAGTCACCCGGGACTAGCGAACGAGCAGTACTTC; CDR3 protein: CASSHPGLANEQYF
J gene: TRBJ2-7; D gene: TRBD1; V gene: TRBV7-9; clone size: medium-sized; CDR3 DNA: TGTGCCAGCAGCTTAAGGGGACAGGGGGCTATCTACGAGCAGTACTTC; CDR3 protein: CASSLRGQGAIYEQYF
J gene: TRBJ2-5; D gene: -; V gene: TRBV6-5; clone size: medium-sized; CDR3 DNA: TGTGCCACCTCAGGAAGCCAAGAGACCCAGTACTTC; CDR3 protein: CATSGSQETQYF
J gene: TRBJ1-4; D gene: TRBD1; V gene: TRBV19; clone size: many; CDR3 DNA: TGTGCCAGTAGTACCGCCCGGGACAGGGGGGGGACTAATGAAAAACTGTTTTTT; CDR3 protein: CASSTARDRGGTNEKLFF
J gene: TRBJ1-6; D gene: -; V gene: TRBV24-1; clone size: medium-sized; CDR3 DNA: TGTGCCACCCCGTCGGGGGCCAGCTCCTATAATTCACCCCTCCACTTT; CDR3 protein: CATPSGASSYNSPLHF
J gene: TRBJ1-6; D gene: -; V gene: TRBV18; clone size: many; CDR3 DNA: TGTGCCAGCTCACCCCAACAGGGAATCCATAATTCACCCCTCCACTTT; CDR3 protein: CASSPQQGIHNSPLHF
J gene: TRBJ2-3; D gene: TRBD2; V gene: TRBV5-1; clone size: medium-sized; CDR3 DNA: TGCGCCAGCAGCTTGCTGGCGGGAGGGGCAGATACGCAGTATTTT; CDR3 protein: CASSLLAGGADTQYF
J gene: TRBJ2-7; D gene: TRBD1; V gene: TRBV5-6; clone size: large; CDR3 DNA: TGTGCCAGCAGCTTGGGGGACAGGGTCCGGAACGAGCAGTACTTC; CDR3 protein: CASSLGDRVRNEQYF
J gene: TRBJ2-4; D gene: -; V gene: TRBV20-1; clone size: -; CDR3 DNA: TGCTGTTCTAGAGATCGAGGCAGGGCCAAGGCCAAAAACATTCAGTACTTC; CDR3 protein: CCSRDRGRAKAKNIQYF
J gene: TRBJ1-1; D gene: -; V gene: TRBV24-1; clone size: medium-sized; CDR3 DNA: TGTGCCACCAGTGACGTAGGGCTCACTGAAGCTTTCTTT; CDR3 protein: CATSDVGLTEAFF
J gene: TRBJ1-3; D gene: TRBD1; V gene: TRBV7-9; clone size: medium-sized; CDR3 DNA: TGTGCCAGCAGCTTATCGAGGACAGGGAGATATGGAAACACCATATATTTT; CDR3 protein: CASSLSRTGRYGNTIYF
J gene: TRBJ1-2; D gene: -; V gene: TRBV7-2; clone size: many; CDR3 DNA: TGTGCCAGCAGCTTATCACGCAGGGGAGGGGAAGGCTATGGCTACACCTTC; CDR3 protein: CASSLSRRGGEGYGYTF
J gene: TRBJ2-2; D gene: TRBD2; V gene: TRBV11-2; clone size: medium-sized; CDR3 DNA: TGTGCCAGCAGCTTAGACCAGCGGGGGGAAGACACCGGGGAGCTGTTTTTT; CDR3 protein: CASSLDQRGEDTGELFF
J gene: TRBJ1-1; D gene: -; V gene: TRBV5-1; clone size: many; CDR3 DNA: TGCGCCAGCACCCATGGGGGGGGGCTGAACACTGAAGCTTTCTTT; CDR3 protein: CASTHGGGLNTEAFF
J gene: TRBJ2-7; D gene: TRBD1; V gene: TRBV27; clone size: medium-sized; CDR3 DNA: TGTGCCAGCAGTTTAGACAGGGTTGCCTACGAGCAGTACTTC; CDR3 protein: CASSLDRVAYEQYF
J gene: TRBJ2-2; D gene: -; V gene: TRBV25-1; clone size: many; CDR3 DNA: TGTGCCAGCAGTGACCTCGGGGGACCGAACACCGGGGAGCTGTTTTTT; CDR3 protein: CASSDLGGPNTGELFF
J gene: TRBJ2-7; D gene: -; V gene: TRBV7-9; clone size: medium-sized; CDR3 DNA: TGTGCCAGCAGCTTAAGCCGTCTCCAATACGAGCAGTACTTC; CDR3 protein: CASSLSRLQYEQYF
J gene: TRBJ2-5; D gene: -; V gene: TRBV27; clone size: many; CDR3 DNA: TGTGCCAGCAGTTGGGATGAGATGGGGCAAAAGACCCAGTACTTC; CDR3 protein: CASSWDEMGQKTQYF
J gene: TRBJ2-7; D gene: -; V gene: TRBV20-1; clone size: medium-sized; CDR3 DNA: TGCAGTGCTAACAGGGTAATCACTTCGCGCGAGCAGTACTTC; CDR3 protein: CSANRVITSREQYF
J gene: TRBJ1-5; D gene: -; V gene: TRBV4-2; clone size: medium-sized; CDR3 DNA: TGTGCCAGCAGCCAAGAGACGGGGAATCAGCCCCAGCATTTT; CDR3 protein: CASSQETGNQPQHF
J gene: TRBJ1-6; D gene: -; V gene: TRBV5-2; clone size: -; CDR3 DNA: TGTGCCAGCAACCCCGGTCTGGGTTTACCCTATAATTCACCCCTCCACTTT; CDR3 protein: CASNPGLGLPYNSPLHF
J gene: TRBJ2-3; D gene: -; V gene: TRBV4-1; clone size: medium-sized; CDR3 DNA: TGCGCCAGCAGCCTGACAGGAAGGAGCACAGATACGCAGTATTTT; CDR3 protein: CASSLTGRSTDTQYF
J gene: TRBJ2-1; D gene: -; V gene: TRBV5-1; clone size: large; CDR3 DNA: TGCGCCAGCAGCTTCGCCGCGGGACACCCCTACAATGAGCAGTTCTTC; CDR3 protein: CASSFAAGHPYNEQFF
J gene: TRBJ2-1; D gene: -; V gene: TRBV10-3; clone size: -; CDR3 DNA: TGTGCCATCAGTGAGTCGAAAGTGGAGTTCTTC; CDR3 protein: CAISESKVEFF
J gene: TRBJ2-3; D gene: TRBD2; V gene: TRBV7-9; clone size: few; CDR3 DNA: TGTGCCATCAGCCCCTGGGCGGGGGGTCCCACAGATACGCAGTATTTT; CDR3 protein: CAISPWAGGPTDTQYF
J gene: TRBJ2-1; D gene: -; V gene: TRBV3-1; clone size: -; CDR3 DNA: TGTGCCTCCTCCCAGCAGGGCCAGCGGGCATCCTACAATGAGCAGTTCTTC; CDR3 protein: CASSQQGQRASYNEQFF
J gene: TRBJ2-2; D gene: -; V gene: TRBV7-3; clone size: medium-sized; CDR3 DNA: TGTGCCTACAGAATTGGCGGGGAGCTGTTTTTT; CDR3 protein: CAYRIGGELFF
J gene: TRBJ1-5; D gene: -; V gene: TRBV7-7; clone size: medium-sized; CDR3 DNA: TGTGCTAGCAGCTTAGACGTCTATCAGCCCCAGCATTTT; CDR3 protein: CASSLDVYQPQHF
J gene: TRBJ1-6; D gene: -; V gene: TRBV23-1; clone size: -; CDR3 DNA: TGCGCCAGCAGTCATCAGGGTTTGTGTTCACCCCTCCACTTT; CDR3 protein: CASSHQGLCSPLHF
J gene: TRBJ1-4; D gene: -; V gene: TRBV20-1; clone size: many; CDR3 DNA: TGCAGTGCTCCCCAGAGGAATGAAAAACTGTTTTTT; CDR3 protein: CSAPQRNEKLFF
J gene: TRBJ1-1; D gene: -; V gene: TRBV6-2/TRBV6-3; clone size: many; CDR3 DNA: TGTGCCAGCAGTCTAGGGAATGAAGCTTTCTTT; CDR3 protein: CASSLGNEAFF
J gene: TRBJ2-6; D gene: TRBD1; V gene: TRBV25-1; clone size: medium-sized; CDR3 DNA: TGTGCCAGCAGTAGGCAGGGGGTGGTCTCTGGGGCCAACGTCCTGACTTTC; CDR3 protein: CASSRQGVVSGANVLTF
J gene: TRBJ2-1; D gene: -; V gene: TRBV5-6; clone size: medium-sized; CDR3 DNA: TGTGCCAGCAGCTTGTTTTCGATACTAATTGGGCCGTGCAATGAGCAGTTCTTC; CDR3 protein: CASSLFSILIGPCNEQFF
J gene: TRBJ1-6; D gene: -; V gene: TRBV6-5; clone size: medium-sized; CDR3 DNA: TGTGCCAGCACCAGGGGCAACTATAATTCACCCCTCCACTTT; CDR3 protein: CASTRGNYNSPLHF
J gene: TRBJ1-2; D gene: TRBD1; V gene: TRBV7-2; clone size: medium-sized; CDR3 DNA: TGTGCCAGCAGCTTGCACAGGGGAAACTATGGCTACACCTTC; CDR3 protein: CASSLHRGNYGYTF
J gene: TRBJ1-6; D gene: -; V gene: TRBV20-1; clone size: medium-sized; CDR3 DNA: TGCAGTGCCCTCCCCCGGGGGCAAAAGTCACCCCTCCACTTT; CDR3 protein: CSALPRGQKSPLHF
J gene: TRBJ2-7; D gene: -; V gene: TRBV18; clone size: medium-sized; CDR3 DNA: TGTGCCAGCCCGTGTTGGGGGGACCCCTACGAGCAGTACTTC; CDR3 protein: CASPCWGDPYEQYF
J gene: TRBJ2-1; D gene: -; V gene: TRBV7-3; clone size: medium-sized; CDR3 DNA: TGTGCCAGCAGCTTCCAGGGCCGCGCCTACAATGAGCAGTTCTTC; CDR3 protein: CASSFQGRAYNEQFF
J gene: TRBJ2-3; D gene: -; V gene: TRBV7-8; clone size: medium-sized; CDR3 DNA: TGTGCCAGCAGCTTTTTGGGACTCAACACAGATACGCAGTATTTT; CDR3 protein: CASSFLGLNTDTQYF